The 31 T cell receptor beta chains listed next were all sequenced from one sample in a study of siplizumab effects on memory and regulatory T cells. Clones were read by immunoSEQ multiplex PCR, and TCRdb kept only the in-frame ones, dropping some. The data contain tens of thousands of clones, 80% to 90% of them singletons. Sequencing was done on a sample of Tregs sorted from blood. The receptors here all came from a human donor in good health.

The rearrangement joins TRBV7-6 to TRBJ2-6; D could derive from TRBD1 or TRBD2 (5 bases each). This CDR3 is built from 15 residues. V lost 0 bases, J lost 12 bases, and 15 bases lay in between. Germline loops: CDR1 SGHVS, CDR2 FNYEAQ. The CDR3 DNA reads as TGTGCCAGCAGCTTAGCGCGGGCACCTCAGGGCGTCCTGACTTTC. Protein: CASSLARAPQGVLTF.

This clone was seen only once. The rearrangement links TRBV28 to TRBJ1-1; no reliable D call. The CDR3 has 11 residues. The germline gives CDR1 MDHEN, CDR2 SYDVKM. Trimming pared 7 bases from V and 1 base from J, leaving 4 bases between. CDR3 sequence (DNA): TGTGCCAGCAACCGGAACACTGAAGCTTTCTTT. Its translation: CASNRNTEAFF.

The chain has TRBV5-1 and TRBJ2-2; D is unclear. The CDR3 sequence is 14 residues long. Germline-derived CDR1 and CDR2 are SGHRS and YFSETQ. Trimming took off 0 bases at V and 4 bases at J, with 7 bases between the two ends. In DNA, the CDR3 is TGCGCCAGCAGCTTGGCCATTATCACCGGGGAGCTGTTTTTT. It encodes CASSLAIITGELFF.

In this sample, this clone turned up once. This chain joins TRBV5-1 and TRBJ2-7, with D possibly TRBD1 on 6 matching bases. CDR1 and CDR2 (germline): SGHRS, YFSETQ. This CDR3 spans 15 amino acids. V lost 4 bases and J 0 bases, leaving 14 bases between the germline ends. This CDR3 is CASSPDRSSSYEQYF. The DNA of the CDR3 is TGCGCCAGCAGCCCTGACAGGTCTAGCTCCTACGAGCAGTACTTC.

This chain uses TRBV19 with TRBJ1-2; perhaps TRBD1 as D (5 bases). The CDR3 consists of 14 residues. Looked up from germline, CDR1 is LNHDA and CDR2 is SQIVND (reference sequence). Between the trimmed V and J ends, which lost 1 base and 3 bases, there was a span of 9 bases. The CDR3 sequence is CASSIGQGDYGYTF. The CDR3 DNA is TGTGCCAGTAGTATAGGGCAGGGCGACTATGGCTACACCTTC.

This chain links TRBV30 with TRBJ2-5; no definite D call. CDR3 length: 11 amino acids. Trimming shortened V by 3 bases and J by 1 base, and 3 bases separated the two germline ends. Per germline, CDR1 GTSNPN and CDR2 SVGIG (reference sequence). CDR3 region: CAWRAQETQYF. The CDR3 region has the DNA TGTGCCTGGAGGGCCCAAGAGACCCAGTACTTC.

This clone was found once. V is TRBV5-1 and J is TRBJ2-3; unclear D gene. The germline V gene encodes CDR1 SGHRS and CDR2 YFSETQ. CDR3 size: 13 residues. Trimming cost V 6 bases and J 3 bases, with 11 bases left between them. This CDR3 reads CASKEGFTDTQYF. CDR3 sequence (DNA): TGCGCCAGCAAGGAAGGGTTTACAGATACGCAGTATTTT. The variable domain in full, with the rest retrieved from reference TRBV5-1 and TRBJ2-3, is KAGVTQTPRYLIKTRGQQVTLSCSPISGHRSVSWYQQTPGQGLQFLFEYFSETQRNKGNFPGRFSGRQFSNSRSEMNVSTLELGDSALYLCASKEGFTDTQYFGPGTRLTVL.

V gene TRBV2 combines with J gene TRBJ1-5; D is possibly TRBD1 (6 bases). The germline V and J ends were trimmed by 2 bases and 5 bases, with 13 bases remaining between them. Germline V gene lookup returns CDR1 SNHLY and CDR2 FYNNEI. This CDR3 spans 15 amino acids. DNA of the CDR3: TGTGCCAGCAGTGAAAGCCGGGGGCAGCATCAGCCCCAGCATTTT. Amino acids: CASSESRGQHQPQHF. The full variable domain, in which reference TRBV2 and TRBJ1-5 provide the parts outside the CDR3, is EPEVTQTPSHQVTQMGQEVILRCVPISNHLYFYWYRQILGQKVEFLVSFYNNEISEKSEIFDDQFSVERPDGSNFTLKIRSTKLEDSAMYFCASSESRGQHQPQHFGDGTRLSIL.

The chain employs TRBV4-1 and TRBJ2-5; 15 positions match TRBD2. Germline lookup yields CDR1 MGHRA and CDR2 YSYEKL. The CDR3 is 16 amino acids. Trimming took 1 base from V and 4 from J; bases not matched to a gene: 1. CDR3 protein: CASSQVGLAGGETQYF. In DNA, the CDR3 is TGCGCCAGCAGCCAAGTGGGACTAGCGGGAGGAGAGACCCAGTACTTC.

V is TRBV6-6 and J is TRBJ2-2; D is undetermined. CDR3 length equals 14 residues. V dropped 10 bases and J dropped 7 bases, with 19 bases sitting between them. Germline values: CDR1 MNHNY, CDR2 SVGAGI (reference sequence). CDR3: CAILDRIAGGELFF. As DNA, the CDR3 is TGTGCCATCCTAGACCGCATAGCCGGCGGGGAGCTGTTTTTT.

The rearrangement links TRBV7-9 to TRBJ2-1; 9 bases are shared with TRBD1. CDR1 and CDR2 from the germline V gene are SEHNR and FQNEAQ (reference sequence). CDR3 length: 15 amino acids. Losses at the gene ends were 5 bases for V and 4 bases for J; bases not matched to a gene: 6. CDR3 amino acids: CASSKQGAGYNEQFF. As DNA, the CDR3 is TGTGCCAGCAGCAAACAGGGGGCAGGGTACAATGAGCAGTTCTTC.

The rearrangement joins TRBV9 to TRBJ2-2, with TRBD1 as a possible D gene (6 bases). The germline V gene encodes CDR1 SGDLS and CDR2 YYNGEE. Between the trimmed V and J ends, which lost 2 bases and 2 bases, there was a span of 13 bases. The CDR3 is 16 amino acids. CDR3 sequence (DNA): TGTGCCAGCAGCGTGGGGACAACTGGTAACACCGGGGAGCTGTTTTTT. This gives the protein CASSVGTTGNTGELFF.

This clone was observed a single time. J is TRBJ2-5 and V is TRBV15; 8 bases match TRBD2. V lost 8 bases to trimming and J lost 3 bases; unmatched junction nucleotides: 11. The CDR3 loop spans 15 amino acids. CDR1 is LNHNV, CDR2 YYDKDF, per germline (reference sequence). This CDR3 is CATHGREGREETQYF. In nucleotides, the CDR3 is TGTGCCACCCACGGCCGGGAGGGCCGGGAAGAGACCCAGTACTTC.

The CDR3 spells CASSQRQGQVGRLQETQYF. Here the CDR3 DNA reads TGCGCCAGCAGCCAAAGACAAGGACAGGTTGGACGCCTTCAAGAGACCCAGTACTTC. The rearrangement links TRBV5-1 to TRBJ2-5; 7 bases line up with TRBD1. V lost 4 bases and J lost 2; bases outside the gene matches: 20. The CDR3 sequence is 19 residues long. Per the germline V gene, CDR1 is SGHRS and CDR2 is YFSETQ.

V and J are TRBV29-1 and TRBJ2-1; TRBD2 agrees at 9 bases. J gave up 4 bases and V 7 bases, and 8 bases lay outside the gene matches. CDR1 and CDR2 (germline): SQVTM, ANQGSEA. CDR3 length equals 14 residues. The CDR3 is CSAATSGLYNEQFF. The DNA for the CDR3 is TGCAGCGCCGCAACTAGCGGGCTTTACAATGAGCAGTTCTTC.

The chain joins TRBV5-6 to TRBJ2-3; D unclear. Germline CDR1 reads SGHDT; CDR2 reads YYEEEE. Trimming took 2 bases from V and 4 from J, leaving 5 bases between them. CDR3 size: 12 residues. CDR3 loop: CASSLQPDTQYF. The CDR3 DNA follows: TGTGCCAGCAGCTTACAGCCAGATACGCAGTATTTT. Full variable domain (rest looked up from reference TRBV5-6 and TRBJ2-3): DAGVTQSPTHLIKTRGQQVTLRCSPKSGHDTVSWYQQALGQGPQFIFQYYEEEERQRGNFPDRFSGHQFPNYSSELNVNALLLGDSALYLCASSLQPDTQYFGPGTRLTVL.

A note on this clone: Other DNA sequences in this sample translate to the same CDR3. The chain has TRBV9 and TRBJ2-2; D is unresolved. CDR3 length: 13 amino acids. Germline CDR1 is SGDLS and CDR2 is YYNGEE. V lost 0 bases and J lost 5, with 5 bases in between. CDR3 nucleotide sequence: TGTGCCAGCAGCGTAGGAAGGACCGGGGAGCTGTTTTTT. Its protein product is CASSVGRTGELFF.

V is TRBV11-3 and J is TRBJ2-3, with TRBD2 matching over 12 bases. Germline values: CDR1 SGHNT, CDR2 YENEEA. This CDR3 has 16 residues. The V and J ends lost 6 bases and 0 bases, in that order; junction bases with no gene match: 4. The CDR3 bases are TGTGCCAGCAGGCTAGCGGGAGGGATTAGCACAGATACGCAGTATTTT. It codes for CASRLAGGISTDTQYF.

This clone was seen just once. This chain joins TRBV4-1 and TRBJ1-1; TRBD1 aligns across 11 bases. CDR1 is MGHRA and CDR2 is YSYEKL in the germline V gene. The CDR3 loop spans 14 amino acids. Germline trimming cut 2 bases from V and 7 bases from J; bases unmatched to any gene: 3. Here the CDR3 reads CASSQRTGGVEAFF. DNA for the CDR3: TGCGCCAGCAGCCAAAGGACAGGGGGCGTTGAAGCTTTCTTT.

The genes are TRBV2 and TRBJ1-3, with D tentatively TRBD1 (5 bases). V was cut by 6 bases and J by 1 base, with 13 bases left in between. Per the germline V gene, CDR1 is SNHLY and CDR2 is FYNNEI. This CDR3 region has 15 residues. CDR3 protein: CASREGRQSGNTIYF. The CDR3 coding sequence is TGTGCCAGCAGGGAGGGACGGCAGTCTGGAAACACCATATATTTT.

The chain employs TRBV25-1 and TRBJ2-2, with a possible D match to TRBD1 (5 bases). Trimming took 4 bases from V and 13 from J, leaving 19 bases between them. The CDR3 is 14 residues long. From germline, CDR1 is MGHDK and CDR2 SYGVNS. CDR3 amino acids: CASSVSGIPQGLFF. CDR3 in DNA: TGTGCCAGCAGTGTCTCGGGCATACCCCAGGGGCTGTTTTTT.

This clone has just one count. This chain links TRBV11-3 with TRBJ1-1; the D is unclear. V shed 6 bases and J shed 4 bases, with 9 bases lying between them. CDR1 and CDR2 from the germline V gene are SGHNT and YENEEA. This CDR3 contains 12 residues. CDR3 residues: CASRGSITEAFF. The CDR3 bases are TGTGCCAGCAGAGGGTCGATCACTGAAGCTTTCTTT.

A word on this clone: The same CDR3 is also encoded by other DNA sequences in this sample. The chain employs TRBV28 and TRBJ2-5; perhaps TRBD2 as D (6 bases). Germline-derived CDR1 and CDR2 are MDHEN and SYDVKM. Between the trimmed V and J ends, which lost 5 bases and 2 bases, there was a span of 12 bases. The CDR3 loop spans 14 amino acids. The CDR3 DNA reads TGTGCCAGCAGTCCCGGGGGACTTCAAGAGACCCAGTACTTC. It specifies CASSPGGLQETQYF. The full variable domain, with the rest looked up from reference TRBV28 and TRBJ2-5, is DVKVTQSSRYLVKRTGEKVFLECVQDMDHENMFWYRQDPGLGLRLIYFSYDVKMKEKGDIPEGYSVSREKKERFSLILESASTNQTSMYLCASSPGGLQETQYFGPGTRLLVL.

As for this clone: Other DNA sequences in this specimen translate into the identical CDR3. The chain couples TRBV29-1 to TRBJ1-2, with D possibly matching TRBD1 (5 bases). V shed 4 bases and J shed 5 bases, with 14 bases lying between them. The CDR3 extends over 13 amino acids. Germline V gene lookup returns CDR1 SQVTM and CDR2 ANQGSEA. In DNA form, the CDR3 reads TGCAGCGTTGCTGGGGGAGGGCGATATGGCTACACCTTC. Its protein is CSVAGGGRYGYTF.

The chain carries TRBV5-6 and TRBJ2-5, with D tentatively TRBD2 (5 bases). Per germline, CDR1 SGHDT and CDR2 YYEEEE. The CDR3 has 18 residues. Trimming stripped 1 base from V and 6 bases from J, with 25 bases between. The CDR3 spells CASSLYLSEVGKRKTQYF. CDR3 in DNA: TGTGCCAGCAGCTTGTATCTCTCTGAGGTAGGAAAGCGGAAGACCCAGTACTTC.

In its sample, this clone was seen once. This chain uses TRBV6-1 with TRBJ1-6, with D possibly TRBD1 on 6 matching bases. The CDR3 loop spans 15 amino acids. Germline values: CDR1 MNHNS, CDR2 SASEGT. V was pared by 5 bases and J by 9 bases, with 17 bases between. The CDR3 DNA sequence: TGTGCCAGCAGTCAGGGGTGGAGCAGTCCTTCACCCCTCCACTTT. Translation: CASSQGWSSPSPLHF.

The chain recombines TRBV25-1 with TRBJ1-5; D possibly corresponds to TRBD1 (5 bases). V lost 5 bases to trimming and J lost 0 bases, with 14 bases between them. CDR1 MGHDK and CDR2 SYGVNS come from the germline V gene. This CDR3 spans 16 amino acids. CDR3: CASSPGAGVSNQPQHF. The CDR3 DNA follows: TGTGCCAGCAGTCCCGGGGCAGGCGTTAGCAATCAGCCCCAGCATTTT. The entire variable domain, with the rest obtained from reference TRBV25-1 and TRBJ1-5, is as follows: EADIYQTPRYLVIGTGKKITLECSQTMGHDKMYWYQQDPGMELHLIHYSYGVNSTEKGDLSSESTVSRIRTEHFPLTLESARPSHTSQYLCASSPGAGVSNQPQHFGDGTRLSIL.

The chain employs TRBV5-1 and TRBJ2-3, with D possibly TRBD1 on 5 matching bases. Trimming took 1 base from V and 1 from J, leaving 7 bases between them. Germline CDR1 reads SGHRS; CDR2 reads YFSETQ. This CDR3 is 14 amino acids long. CDR3 sequence (DNA): TGCGCCAGCAGCTTGCTAGGGGGCACAGATACGCAGTATTTT. Amino acid sequence: CASSLLGGTDTQYF.

The chain joins TRBV9 to TRBJ2-7, with a possible D match to TRBD1 (5 bases). The V end was cut by 4 bases, the J end by 7 bases, with 15 bases between. This CDR3 is built from 13 residues. CDR1 is SGDLS, CDR2 YYNGEE, per germline. The CDR3 region is CASSSGILTEQYF. CDR3 coding DNA: TGTGCCAGCAGCTCAGGGATCCTTACGGAGCAGTACTTC. Combining the CDR3 with reference TRBV9 and TRBJ2-7 gives the whole variable domain DSGVTQTPKHLITATGQRVTLRCSPRSGDLSVYWYQQSLDQGLQFLIQYYNGEERAKGNILERFSAQQFPDLHSELNLSSLELGDSALYFCASSSGILTEQYFGPGTRLTVT.

V usage is TRBV5-5 and J usage is TRBJ1-1; D is uncertain. Trimming removed 2 bases at V and 0 bases at J, with 11 bases between. The CDR3 length is 15 residues. The germline V gene encodes CDR1 SGHKS and CDR2 YYEKEE (reference sequence). The DNA for the CDR3 is TGTGCCAGCAGCTTAGGAGTCTGGATGAACACTGAAGCTTTCTTT. Amino acid sequence: CASSLGVWMNTEAFF.

This chain connects TRBV5-8 to TRBJ1-2, with D hard to call. With 0 bases removed from V and 2 bases from J, the gap between germline ends came to 5 bases. Germline lookup yields CDR1 SGHTS and CDR2 YDEGEE. The CDR3 is 13 amino acids. The CDR3: CASSLGRNYGYTF. The CDR3 coding sequence is TGTGCCAGCAGCTTGGGGCGGAACTATGGCTACACCTTC.